These 2 T cell receptor beta chains were all obtained from the same sample, sequenced in a study of monozygotic twins with inflammatory bowel disease. Reprocessing the 5' RACE reads, TCRdb reports a single entry for every CDR3 protein and omits DNA. This sample's clone table lists 200,000 to 250,000 distinct CDR3 sequences. Sequencing was performed on blood. These receptors all stem from a human donor with ulcerative colitis or Crohn's disease, or a healthy co-twin of an affected twin (not recorded which).

J is TRBJ1-4 and V is TRBV20-1. Germline loops: CDR1 DFQATT, CDR2 SNEGSKA (reference sequence). CDR3 length: 13 amino acids. The CDR3 is CSTTQITNEKLFF.

The rearrangement uses TRBV5-6 and TRBJ2-1. The CDR3 is 15 residues long. In germline, CDR1 is SGHDT, CDR2 YYEEEE. The chain's CDR3 is CASSLLASSYNEQLF.